This TCR beta chain was sequenced during a study of cytomegalovirus exposure and HLA in healthy donors. Use of 60 Vbeta and 13 Jbeta primers characterized the PCR. The data were produced by immunoSEQ multiplex PCR, yet TCRdb's version contains in-frame clones alone and is incomplete. The sample includes 130,000 or so clones. Comment on this clone: As yet, its antigen is unknown.

General study points: In a later analysis, at a false discovery rate of 0.05, 15,000 to 20,000 TCR beta sequences were associated with HLA alleles. Near-uniform donor sequencing depth was presumed by presence/absence analyses. Previous analysis showed most TCR beta V segments were productive about 87% or about 30% of the time.

The CDR3 sequence is 15 residues long. The V and J ends lost 10 bases and 1 base, in that order; junction bases with no gene match: 10. Germline V gives CDR1 MNHNS, CDR2 SASEGT. The specimen sequenced was PBMCs. V gene TRBV6-1 combines with J gene TRBJ2-3, with 8 nucleotides matching TRBD2. This clonotype was obtained from a woman aged 18-29 years in good health and CMV-seronegative. The DNA of the CDR3 is TGTGCCACCCGCCCCCTGACTAGCGGCACAGATACGCAGTATTTT. It translates to CATRPLTSGTDTQYF.